Following are 27 T cell receptor beta chains from one sample sequenced in a study of blood T cell repertoires in COVID-19. Method: immunoSEQ multiplex PCR; TCRdb's copy keeps in-frame clones and lacks some. The data show a few hundred thousand clones, approximately 80% seen once. The sequenced sample was peripheral blood. The receptor source for this set is a man aged 25-45 years who had recovered from COVID-19.

The chain carries TRBV28 and TRBJ1-4; possibly TRBD1 for D (6 bases). The CDR3 has 17 amino acids. Germline-derived CDR1 and CDR2 are MDHEN and SYDVKM. V gave up 2 bases and J gave up 3 bases, with 16 bases separating them. The chain's CDR3 is CASSLMGAGASNEKLFF. CDR3 in DNA: TGTGCCAGCAGTTTAATGGGGGCCGGAGCCTCTAATGAAAAACTGTTTTTT.

The rearrangement joins TRBV19 to TRBJ2-7, with TRBD2 as a possible D gene (5 bases). V dropped 9 bases and J dropped 1 base, with 16 bases sitting between them. Germline V gives CDR1 LNHDA, CDR2 SQIVND (reference sequence). There are 14 residues in the CDR3. The CDR3: CASLTRGCSYEQYV. The CDR3 DNA follows: TGTGCCAGCTTAACTCGAGGGTGTTCCTACGAGCAGTACGTC.

This chain uses TRBV5-8 with TRBJ2-1; the D gene is possibly TRBD1 (6 bases). The CDR3 has 14 amino acids. Germline values: CDR1 SGHTS, CDR2 YDEGEE. The germline V and J ends were trimmed by 8 bases and 9 bases, with 21 bases remaining between them. As DNA, the CDR3 is TGTGCCAGTAGGGCACTGGGGGCGAGGGTTGAGCAGTTCTTC. Protein product: CASRALGARVEQFF.

Concerning this clone: The germline gene is not matched at one end of the junction; a read error may be the cause. The chain joins TRBV7-8 to TRBJ1-5, with 9 bases lining up with TRBD1. Germline CDR1 reads SGHVS; CDR2 reads FQNEAQ. The CDR3 consists of 18 residues. Here the CDR3 reads CASNLSGRQGGVNQPQHF. The CDR3 coding sequence is TGTGCCAGCAACTTATCCGGGAGACAGGGGGGTGTCAATCAGCCCCAGCATTTT.

This chain joins TRBV11-2 and TRBJ1-6; D is perhaps TRBD1 (5 bases). CDR3 length equals 16 residues. Germline V gene data show CDR1 as SGHAT and CDR2 as FQNNGV. V was cut by 3 bases and J by 10 bases, with 19 bases left in between. CDR3 residues: CASSFKPGLRGSPLHF. The DNA for the CDR3 is TGTGCCAGCAGCTTTAAACCGGGACTTAGAGGGTCACCCCTCCACTTT. Variable domain in full (rest from reference TRBV11-2 and TRBJ1-6): EAGVAQSPRYKIIEKRQSVAFWCNPISGHATLYWYQQILGQGPKLLIQFQNNGVVDDSQLPKDRFSAERLKGVDSTLKIQPAKLEDSAVYLCASSFKPGLRGSPLHFGNGTRLTVT.

CDR3 sequence: CASSFIGRNTEAFF. DNA for the CDR3: TGTGCCAGCAGTTTTATAGGGAGGAACACTGAAGCTTTCTTT. The rearrangement links TRBV27 to TRBJ1-1, with D uncertain. Between the trimmed V and J ends, which lost 3 bases and 1 base, there was a span of 9 bases. The CDR3 extends over 14 amino acids. Germline V CDR1 and CDR2: MNHEY, SMNVEV (reference sequence).

This clone occurred once. V is TRBV7-2 and J is TRBJ2-5, with 8 nucleotides matching TRBD2. V lost 3 bases, J lost 4 bases, and 7 bases stayed unmatched. The CDR3 contains 15 residues. CDR1 and CDR2 from the germline V gene are SGHTA and FQGNSA. In nucleotides, the CDR3 is TGTGCCAGCAGCTTTAGCGGGGTTGGGGGAGAGACCCAGTACTTC. Its translation: CASSFSGVGGETQYF.

The chain couples TRBV7-2 to TRBJ2-5; D perhaps matches TRBD1 (6 bases). Per germline, CDR1 SGHTA and CDR2 FQGNSA. The CDR3 spans 16 residues. Trimming removed 4 bases from V and 4 bases from J, with 19 bases in between. The CDR3 region has the DNA TGTGCCAGCAGCTCTGGGGGACAACCGCTAAGAGAGACCCAGTACTTC. The encoded protein is CASSSGGQPLRETQYF.

The chain employs TRBV24-1 and TRBJ2-3; 8 bases agree with TRBD2. CDR3 size: 13 residues. CDR1 and CDR2 (germline): KGHDR, SFDVKD. Trimming cost V 12 bases and J 0 bases; bases outside gene matches: 4. CDR3 nucleotide sequence: TGTGCCGTCGGGGGGGCTAGCACAGATACGCAGTATTTT. As protein: CAVGGASTDTQYF.

The chain employs TRBV27 and TRBJ1-1, with D perhaps TRBD1 (5 bases). In germline, CDR1 is MNHEY, CDR2 SMNVEV (reference sequence). The CDR3 is 12 amino acids. The V end was cut by 5 bases, the J end by 5 bases, with 9 bases between. CDR3 in DNA: TGTGCCAGCAGTACCGGGGGAACTGAAGCTTTCTTT. This codes for CASSTGGTEAFF.

This clone was counted between two and nine times. The sample contains more than one DNA sequence encoding this CDR3. The genes are TRBV5-1 and TRBJ1-3; no definite D call. The germline V gene has CDR1 SGHRS and CDR2 YFSETQ. This CDR3 contains 15 residues. The V end lost 0 bases, the J end lost 0 bases, and 7 bases lay between the germline ends. Here the CDR3 DNA reads TGCGCCAGCAGCTTGGACGGTTACTCTGGAAACACCATATATTTT. Residues: CASSLDGYSGNTIYF.

V and J are TRBV19 and TRBJ1-2; the match to TRBD1 covers 7 bases. CDR3 length equals 13 residues. V was pared by 6 bases and J by 6 bases, with 7 bases of the junction left unmatched. CDR1 and CDR2 from the germline V gene are LNHDA and SQIVND (reference sequence). CDR3 loop: CASRRDSQDGYTF. The CDR3 region has the DNA TGTGCCAGTAGACGGGACAGTCAAGATGGCTACACCTTC.

This chain connects TRBV6-5 to TRBJ2-1; 11 bases align to TRBD2. V shed 0 bases, J shed 9 bases, and the junction held 1 base outside the gene matches. The germline gives CDR1 MNHEY, CDR2 SVGAGI. The CDR3 loop spans 14 amino acids. The CDR3 DNA is TGTGCCAGCAGTTACTCGCTAGCGGGGGGTGAGCAGTTCTTC. This translates into CASSYSLAGGEQFF.

The gene calls are TRBV2 and TRBJ1-2; D unclear. V lost 7 bases and J lost 1, with 13 bases in between. Looked up from germline, CDR1 is SNHLY and CDR2 is FYNNEI. The CDR3 has 14 residues. CDR3 coding DNA: TGTGCCAGCAATATTAACGACATTAACTATGGCTACACCTTC. This translates into CASNINDINYGYTF. The variable domain in full, completed from reference TRBV2 and TRBJ1-2, reads EPEVTQTPSHQVTQMGQEVILRCVPISNHLYFYWYRQILGQKVEFLVSFYNNEISEKSEIFDDQFSVERPDGSNFTLKIRSTKLEDSAMYFCASNINDINYGYTFGSGTRLTVV.

The rearrangement joins TRBV4-2 to TRBJ1-1; 9 bases are a match to TRBD1. This CDR3 spans 14 amino acids. With V trimmed by 3 bases and J by 5 bases, 4 bases remained unmatched. Germline CDR1 reads LGHNA; CDR2 reads YNFKEQ. The CDR3 DNA sequence: TGTGCCAGCAGCCAGGGACAGGGTGAGACTGAAGCTTTCTTT. Its translation: CASSQGQGETEAFF.

The rearrangement joins TRBV10-1 to TRBJ1-1; perhaps TRBD1 as D (5 bases). The V end lost 6 bases, the J end lost 2 bases, and 16 bases lay between the germline ends. This CDR3 comprises 15 residues. The germline CDR1 and CDR2 sequences are WNHNN and SYGVQD (reference sequence). The CDR3 reads CASSPNRDSNTEAFF. CDR3 nucleotides: TGCGCCAGCAGCCCCAACAGAGACAGCAACACTGAAGCTTTCTTT.

The genes are TRBV7-6 and TRBJ1-3; a weak D match, TRBD1 (5 bases). The germline V gene encodes CDR1 SGHVS and CDR2 FNYEAQ. The CDR3 contains 15 residues. Between the trimmed V and J ends, which lost 0 bases and 0 bases, there was a span of 6 bases. The CDR3 reads CASSLAQVSGNTIYF. The DNA for the CDR3 is TGTGCCAGCAGCTTAGCACAGGTCTCTGGAAACACCATATATTTT.

The J gene is TRBJ1-3, the V gene TRBV18; D is unresolved. CDR1 is KGHSH and CDR2 is LQKENI in the germline V gene. The CDR3 has 17 residues. V gave up 4 bases and J gave up 0 bases, with 16 bases separating them. The DNA for the CDR3 is TGTGCCAGCTCACTACTTACCAACAGAGACTCTGGAAACACCATATATTTT. This gives the protein CASSLLTNRDSGNTIYF.

The V and J genes are TRBV29-1 and TRBJ2-7; TRBD1 agrees at 8 bases. The CDR3 sequence is 14 residues long. CDR1 is SQVTM, CDR2 ANQGSEA, per germline. After removal of 7 bases from V and 5 bases from J, the junction contained 13 bases not matched to a gene. CDR3 in DNA: TGCAGCGCTCAGGTGACAGGGGTAAATAACGAGCAGTACTTC. It is translated as CSAQVTGVNNEQYF.

The J gene is TRBJ2-3, the V gene TRBV5-1, with 7 bases matching TRBD2. The CDR3 runs 17 residues. The ends lost 4 bases at V and 1 base at J; junction bases unmatched: 12. Germline V gives CDR1 SGHRS, CDR2 YFSETQ. The DNA of the CDR3 is TGCGCCAGCAGCCGCCTTTTGGGAGGGGAAGGCACAGATACGCAGTATTTT. Translated, it gives CASSRLLGGEGTDTQYF.

V is TRBV7-9 and J is TRBJ2-5; weak D call: TRBD2 (5 bases). The CDR3 runs to 14 residues. V gave up 6 bases and J gave up 3 bases, with 14 bases separating them. Germline CDR1 is SEHNR and CDR2 is FQNEAQ (reference sequence). Here the CDR3 DNA reads TGTGCCAGCAGTCAAGCCGCCGGGGAAGAGACCCAGTACTTC. This gives the protein CASSQAAGEETQYF.

The rearrangement joins TRBV28 to TRBJ2-1; possibly TRBD2 for D (6 bases). Trimming removed 10 bases from V and 10 bases from J, with 17 bases in between. The CDR3 contains 12 residues. The germline gives CDR1 MDHEN, CDR2 SYDVKM. The CDR3: CATIGGVFEQFF. The CDR3, as DNA: TGTGCCACCATCGGAGGGGTTTTCGAGCAGTTCTTC.

The V gene is TRBV28, the J gene TRBJ1-2; D gene ambiguous. The germline V and J ends were trimmed by 6 bases and 4 bases, with 12 bases remaining between them. There are 13 residues in the CDR3. Germline V gene sequence: CDR1 MDHEN, CDR2 SYDVKM. The chain's CDR3 is CASREPLTYGYTF. The CDR3 DNA sequence: TGTGCCAGCAGAGAGCCACTTACCTATGGCTACACCTTC.

CDR3 residues: CASSGGLEETQYF. The CDR3 DNA is TGCGCCAGCAGCGGGGGACTCGAAGAGACCCAGTACTTC. This rearrangement joins TRBV5-1 to TRBJ2-5; tentative D call: TRBD2 (6 bases). Germline loops: CDR1 SGHRS, CDR2 YFSETQ. CDR3 length: 13 residues. Between the trimmed V and J ends, which lost 4 bases and 3 bases, there was a span of 10 bases.

J is TRBJ1-1 and V is TRBV10-2; TRBD1 is a possible D gene (6 bases). The CDR3 consists of 14 residues. In germline, CDR1 is WSHSY, CDR2 SAAADI. Deletions cut 7 bases from V and 3 bases from J, with 15 bases between. CDR3 region: CASISDSGYTEAFF. CDR3 coding DNA: TGCGCCAGCATCTCGGACAGTGGGTACACTGAAGCTTTCTTT.

Details on this clone: Other DNA sequences in this specimen translate into the identical CDR3. The chain has TRBV2 and TRBJ1-1, with D perhaps TRBD1 (5 bases). CDR1 is SNHLY and CDR2 is FYNNEI in the germline V gene. This CDR3 has 12 residues. V lost 6 bases and J 3 bases, leaving 8 bases between the germline ends. The CDR3 nucleotides read TGTGCCAGCAGCGCAGGGTACACTGAAGCTTTCTTT. It translates to CASSAGYTEAFF.

The chain has TRBV7-8 and TRBJ1-3; D unresolved. Germline lookup yields CDR1 SGHVS and CDR2 FQNEAQ. V was clipped by 1 base and J by 4 bases, with 8 bases between them. The CDR3 length is 14 residues. The CDR3 region is CASSLVGEGNTIYF. CDR3 coding DNA: TGTGCCAGCAGCTTAGTGGGCGAGGGAAACACCATATATTTT.